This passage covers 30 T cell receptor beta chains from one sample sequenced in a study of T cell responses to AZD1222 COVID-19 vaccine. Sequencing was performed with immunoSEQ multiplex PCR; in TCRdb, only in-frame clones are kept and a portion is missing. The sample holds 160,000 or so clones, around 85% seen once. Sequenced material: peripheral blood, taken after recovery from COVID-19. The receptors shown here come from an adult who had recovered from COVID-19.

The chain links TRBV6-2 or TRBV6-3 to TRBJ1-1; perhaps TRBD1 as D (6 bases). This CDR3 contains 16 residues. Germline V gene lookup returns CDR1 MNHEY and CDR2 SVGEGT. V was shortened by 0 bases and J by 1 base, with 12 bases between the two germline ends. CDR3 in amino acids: CASSYSYRVGNTEAFF. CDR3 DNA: TGTGCCAGCAGTTACTCCTACAGGGTTGGGAACACTGAAGCTTTCTTT.

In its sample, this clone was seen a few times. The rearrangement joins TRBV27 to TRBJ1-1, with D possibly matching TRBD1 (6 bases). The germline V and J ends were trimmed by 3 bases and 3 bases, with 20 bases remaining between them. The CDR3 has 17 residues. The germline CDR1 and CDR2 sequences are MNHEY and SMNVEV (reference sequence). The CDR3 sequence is CASSFTGSVAFHTEAFF. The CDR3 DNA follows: TGTGCCAGCAGTTTTACAGGGTCTGTTGCGTTTCACACTGAAGCTTTCTTT.

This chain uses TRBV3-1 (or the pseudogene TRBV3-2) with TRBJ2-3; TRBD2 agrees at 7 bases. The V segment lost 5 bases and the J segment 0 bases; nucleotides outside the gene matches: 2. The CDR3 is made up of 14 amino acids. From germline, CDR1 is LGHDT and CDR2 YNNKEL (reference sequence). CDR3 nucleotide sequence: TGTGCCAGCAGCTATAGCGGGAGCACAGATACGCAGTATTTT. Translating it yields CASSYSGSTDTQYF.

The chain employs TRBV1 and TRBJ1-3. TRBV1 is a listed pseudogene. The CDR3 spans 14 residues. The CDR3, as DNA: TGCACCGCTCTCTGCCGAGGCTCTGGAAACACCATATATTTT. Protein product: CTALCRGSGNTIYF.

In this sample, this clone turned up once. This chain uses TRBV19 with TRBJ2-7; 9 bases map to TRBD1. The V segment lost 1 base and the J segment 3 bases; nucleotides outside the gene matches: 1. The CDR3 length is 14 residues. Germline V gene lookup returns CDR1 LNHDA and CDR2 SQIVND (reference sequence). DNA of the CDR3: TGTGCCAGTAGTATAGGGACAGGGGTCTACGAGCAGTACTTC. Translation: CASSIGTGVYEQYF.

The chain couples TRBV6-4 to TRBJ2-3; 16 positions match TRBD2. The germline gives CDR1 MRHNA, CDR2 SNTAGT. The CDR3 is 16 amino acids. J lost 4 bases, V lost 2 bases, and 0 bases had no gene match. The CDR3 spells CASSDGTSGGADTQYF. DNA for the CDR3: TGTGCCAGCAGTGACGGGACTAGCGGGGGGGCAGATACGCAGTATTTT.

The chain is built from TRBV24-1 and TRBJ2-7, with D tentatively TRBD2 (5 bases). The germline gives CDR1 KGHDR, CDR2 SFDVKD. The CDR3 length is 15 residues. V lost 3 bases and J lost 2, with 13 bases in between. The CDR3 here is CATSDPRGWPYEQYF. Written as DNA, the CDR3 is TGTGCCACCAGTGATCCGAGAGGGTGGCCCTACGAGCAGTACTTC.

The CDR3 region is CASTPYSYNEQFF. DNA of the CDR3: TGTGCCAGCACCCCCTACTCCTACAATGAGCAGTTCTTC. The genes are TRBV6-2 or TRBV6-3 and TRBJ2-1, with unresolved D. V shed 7 bases and J shed 0 bases, with 7 bases lying between them. This CDR3 has 13 residues. Germline assignment: CDR1 MNHEY and CDR2 SVGEGT.

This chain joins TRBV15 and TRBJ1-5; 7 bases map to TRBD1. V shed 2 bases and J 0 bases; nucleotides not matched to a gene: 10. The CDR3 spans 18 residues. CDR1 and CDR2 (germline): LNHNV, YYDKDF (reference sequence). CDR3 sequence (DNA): TGTGCCACCAGCAGAAACAACAGGGGTGTGAGTAGCAATCAGCCCCAGCATTTT. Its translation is CATSRNNRGVSSNQPQHF.

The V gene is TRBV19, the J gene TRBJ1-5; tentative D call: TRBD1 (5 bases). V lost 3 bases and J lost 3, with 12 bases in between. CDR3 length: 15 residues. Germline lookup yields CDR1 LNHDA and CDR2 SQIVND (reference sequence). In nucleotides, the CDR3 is TGTGCCAGTAGTATGTCGGGGACTAACAATCAGCCCCAGCATTTT. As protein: CASSMSGTNNQPQHF.

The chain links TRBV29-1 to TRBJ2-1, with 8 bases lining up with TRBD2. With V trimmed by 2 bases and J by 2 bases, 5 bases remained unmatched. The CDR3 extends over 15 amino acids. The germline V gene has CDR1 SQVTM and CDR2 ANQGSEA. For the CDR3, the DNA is TGCAGCGTTGAACCGGCGGGAGGTACCTACAATGAGCAGTTCTTC. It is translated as CSVEPAGGTYNEQFF.

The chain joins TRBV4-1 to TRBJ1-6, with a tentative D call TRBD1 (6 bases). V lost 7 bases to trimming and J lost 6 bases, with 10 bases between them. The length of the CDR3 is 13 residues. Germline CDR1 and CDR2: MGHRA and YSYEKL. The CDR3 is CASTGAGNSPLHF. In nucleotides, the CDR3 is TGCGCCAGCACAGGGGCCGGTAATTCACCCCTCCACTTT.

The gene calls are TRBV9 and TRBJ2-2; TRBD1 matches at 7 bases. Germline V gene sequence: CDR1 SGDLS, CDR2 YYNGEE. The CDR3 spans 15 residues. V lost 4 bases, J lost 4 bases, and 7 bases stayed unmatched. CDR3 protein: CASSPRQGVTGELFF. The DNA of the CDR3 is TGTGCCAGCAGCCCCAGACAGGGCGTCACCGGGGAGCTGTTTTTT.

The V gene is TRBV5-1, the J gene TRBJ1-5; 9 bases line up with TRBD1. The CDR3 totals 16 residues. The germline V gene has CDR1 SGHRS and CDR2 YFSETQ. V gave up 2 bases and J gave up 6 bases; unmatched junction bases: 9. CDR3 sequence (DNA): TGCGCCAGCAGCTTAGGGACAGGGAGCTTGAGTCAGCCCCAGCATTTT. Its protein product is CASSLGTGSLSQPQHF.

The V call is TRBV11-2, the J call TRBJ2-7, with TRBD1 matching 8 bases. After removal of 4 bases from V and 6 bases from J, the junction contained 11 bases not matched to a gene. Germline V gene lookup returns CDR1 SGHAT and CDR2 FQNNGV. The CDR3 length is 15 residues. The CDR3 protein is CASSSPRGLGGEQYF. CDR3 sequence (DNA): TGTGCCAGCAGCTCGCCCAGGGGGCTTGGTGGCGAGCAGTACTTC.

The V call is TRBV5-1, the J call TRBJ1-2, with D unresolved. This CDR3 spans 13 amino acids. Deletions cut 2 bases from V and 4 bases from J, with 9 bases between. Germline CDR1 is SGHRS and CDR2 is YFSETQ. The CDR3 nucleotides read TGCGCCAGCAGCTTTTCATCGCTCTATGGCTACACCTTC. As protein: CASSFSSLYGYTF.

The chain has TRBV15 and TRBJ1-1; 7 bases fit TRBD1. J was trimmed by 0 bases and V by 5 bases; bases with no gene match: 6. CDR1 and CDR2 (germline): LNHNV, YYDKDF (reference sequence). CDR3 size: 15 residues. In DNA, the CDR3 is TGTGCCACCAGCTCTCGGACAGGCATGAACACTGAAGCTTTCTTT. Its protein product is CATSSRTGMNTEAFF.

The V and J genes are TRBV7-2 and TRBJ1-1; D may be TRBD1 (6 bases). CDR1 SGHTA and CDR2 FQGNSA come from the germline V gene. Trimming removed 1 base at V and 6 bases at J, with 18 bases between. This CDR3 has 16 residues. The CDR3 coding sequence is TGTGCCAGCAGCTTAGGGGACTGGGGGGGGCAGGCTGAAGCTTTCTTT. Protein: CASSLGDWGGQAEAFF.

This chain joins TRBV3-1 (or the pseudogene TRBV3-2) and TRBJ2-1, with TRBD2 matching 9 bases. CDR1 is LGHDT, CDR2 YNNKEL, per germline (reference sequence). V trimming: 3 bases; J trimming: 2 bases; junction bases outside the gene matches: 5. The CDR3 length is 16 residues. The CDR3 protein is CASSHRAGGAYNEQFF. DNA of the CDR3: TGTGCCAGCAGCCACCGAGCGGGAGGAGCCTACAATGAGCAGTTCTTC.

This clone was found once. The CDR3 DNA reads as TGTGCCAGCAGTGAAGTGGGGGGGGGCACCGGGGAGCTGTTTTTT. This codes for CASSEVGGGTGELFF. The chain joins TRBV6-1 to TRBJ2-2; 7 nucleotides align to TRBD2. V shed 1 base, J shed 4 bases, and the junction held 3 bases outside the gene matches. From germline, CDR1 is MNHNS and CDR2 SASEGT. This CDR3 is built from 15 residues.

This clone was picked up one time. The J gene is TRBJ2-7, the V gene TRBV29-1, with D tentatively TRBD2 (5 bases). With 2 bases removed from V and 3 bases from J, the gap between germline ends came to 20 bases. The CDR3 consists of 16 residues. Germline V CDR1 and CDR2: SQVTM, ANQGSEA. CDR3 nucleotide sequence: TGCAGCGTTGAAAAGTGGGCGAGACCCGAGGGCTACGAGCAGTACTTC. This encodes CSVEKWARPEGYEQYF.

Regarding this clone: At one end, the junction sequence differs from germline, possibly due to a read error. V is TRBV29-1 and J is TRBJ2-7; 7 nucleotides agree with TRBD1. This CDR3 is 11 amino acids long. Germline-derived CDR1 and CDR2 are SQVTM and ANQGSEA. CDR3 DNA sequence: TGCAGCGTTGCGATTGACAGGGTCTTGAACTTC. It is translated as CSVAIDRVLNF.

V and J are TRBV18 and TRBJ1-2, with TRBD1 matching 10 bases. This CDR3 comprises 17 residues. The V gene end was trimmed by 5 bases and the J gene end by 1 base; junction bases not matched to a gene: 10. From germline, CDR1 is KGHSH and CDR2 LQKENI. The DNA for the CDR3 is TGTGCCAGCTCAAGACTCGGCGGGGACAGGGGTAACTATGGCTACACCTTC. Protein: CASSRLGGDRGNYGYTF.

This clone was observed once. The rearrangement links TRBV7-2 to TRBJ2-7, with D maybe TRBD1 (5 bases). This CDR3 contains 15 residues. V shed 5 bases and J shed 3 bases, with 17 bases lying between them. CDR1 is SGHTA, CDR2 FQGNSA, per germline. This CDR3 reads CASSPRGRVLYEQYF. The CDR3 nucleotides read TGTGCCAGCAGCCCAAGGGGTAGGGTTCTCTACGAGCAGTACTTC.

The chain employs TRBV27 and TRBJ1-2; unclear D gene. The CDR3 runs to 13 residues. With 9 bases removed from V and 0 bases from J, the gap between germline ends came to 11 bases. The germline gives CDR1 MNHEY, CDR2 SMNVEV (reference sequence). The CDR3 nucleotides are TGTGCCAGTCGAAAGGGCGCTAACTATGGCTACACCTTC. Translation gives CASRKGANYGYTF.

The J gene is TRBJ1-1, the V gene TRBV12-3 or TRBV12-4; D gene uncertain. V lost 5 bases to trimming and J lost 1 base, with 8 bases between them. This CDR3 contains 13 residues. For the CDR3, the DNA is TGTGCCAGCAGTATCACAGAGAACACTGAAGCTTTCTTT. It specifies CASSITENTEAFF.

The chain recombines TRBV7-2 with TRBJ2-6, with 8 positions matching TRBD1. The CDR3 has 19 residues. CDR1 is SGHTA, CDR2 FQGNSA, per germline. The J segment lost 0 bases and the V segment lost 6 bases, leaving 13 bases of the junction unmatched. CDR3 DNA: TGTGCCAGCAGTTCTACGCGACAGGGGCGCCTCTCTGGGGCCAACGTCCTGACTTTC. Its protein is CASSSTRQGRLSGANVLTF.

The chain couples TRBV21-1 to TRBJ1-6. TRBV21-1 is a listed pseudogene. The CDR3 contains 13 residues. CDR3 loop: CASSTIRGTPLHF. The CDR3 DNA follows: TGTGCCAGCAGCACTATCCGAGGGACACCCCTCCACTTT.

CDR3 amino acids: CASSEEQGNSPLHF. The DNA of the CDR3 is TGTGCCAGCAGTGAGGAGCAGGGTAATTCACCCCTCCACTTT. The chain joins TRBV6-4 to TRBJ1-6; D is possibly TRBD1 (5 bases). The germline V gene encodes CDR1 MRHNA and CDR2 SNTAGT. Trimming pared 3 bases from V and 6 bases from J, leaving 9 bases between. The CDR3 has 14 amino acids.

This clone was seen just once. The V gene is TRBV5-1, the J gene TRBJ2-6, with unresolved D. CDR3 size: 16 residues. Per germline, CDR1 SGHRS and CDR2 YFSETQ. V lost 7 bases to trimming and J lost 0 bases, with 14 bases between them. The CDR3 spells CASQSGFSSGANVLTF. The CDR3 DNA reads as TGCGCCAGCCAATCGGGTTTCAGCTCTGGGGCCAACGTCCTGACTTTC. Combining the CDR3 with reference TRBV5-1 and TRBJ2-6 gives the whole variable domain KAGVTQTPRYLIKTRGQQVTLSCSPISGHRSVSWYQQTPGQGLQFLFEYFSETQRNKGNFPGRFSGRQFSNSRSEMNVSTLELGDSALYLCASQSGFSSGANVLTFGAGSRLTVL.